The 17 T cell receptor beta chains below all came from one sample that was sequenced in a study of cytomegalovirus exposure and HLA in healthy donors. The PCR ran on 60 Vbeta and 13 Jbeta primers. Using immunoSEQ multiplex PCR, the repertoire was profiled, and TCRdb retains in-frame clones only, with some absent. The sample includes 110,000 to 150,000 clones, around 72% seen only once; the top ten take less than 2.5%. Source material: PBMCs. The receptor set was obtained from a man between 40 and 49 years old in good health and CMV-seronegative.

The chain is built from TRBV5-1 and TRBJ1-2, with TRBD1 matching over 8 bases. CDR3 length equals 16 residues. The ends lost 2 bases at V and 8 bases at J; junction bases unmatched: 14. Germline CDR1 SGHRS, CDR2 YFSETQ. The CDR3 sequence is CASSFDAGQGGRGYTF. DNA of the CDR3: TGCGCCAGCAGCTTTGACGCCGGACAGGGAGGTCGAGGCTACACCTTC.

V and J are TRBV2 and TRBJ2-5; a weak D match, TRBD1 (5 bases). Germline V CDR1 and CDR2: SNHLY, FYNNEI. The CDR3 extends over 13 amino acids. The V end lost 0 bases, the J end lost 9 bases, and 11 bases lay between the germline ends. CDR3 residues: CASSEAHRQAQYF. The CDR3 nucleotides read TGTGCCAGCAGTGAAGCGCACAGGCAGGCCCAGTACTTC.

This chain connects TRBV10-3 to TRBJ2-7, with D possibly being TRBD2 (6 bases). The CDR3 is 13 residues long. CDR1 is ENHRY and CDR2 is SYGVKD in the germline V gene. Trimming cost V 8 bases and J 7 bases, with 18 bases left between them. CDR3 coding DNA: TGTGCCATCGGCCGGCGGGATCCGGGGGAGCAGTACTTC. It yields the protein CAIGRRDPGEQYF.

The V gene is TRBV29-1, the J gene TRBJ2-2, with D perhaps matching TRBD2 (6 bases). Looked up from germline, CDR1 is SQVTM and CDR2 is ANQGSEA. The V gene lost 1 base and the J gene lost 4 bases, with 10 bases spanning the gap. The CDR3 spans 14 residues. CDR3 in DNA: TGCAGCGTTGAAGTATCGGGGGTCACCGGGGAGCTGTTTTTT. The encoded protein is CSVEVSGVTGELFF.

The V gene is TRBV6-5, the J gene TRBJ2-1, with 7 bases aligning to TRBD2. The CDR3 is 16 residues long. Unmatched junction bases numbered 2, after V lost 0 bases and J lost 0 bases. Germline V gives CDR1 MNHEY, CDR2 SVGAGI. CDR3 DNA sequence: TGTGCCAGCAGTTACTCAGCGGGGTTCTCCTACAATGAGCAGTTCTTC. Encoded protein: CASSYSAGFSYNEQFF.

This clone appeared a single time. The chain uses TRBV28 and TRBJ2-3, with no clear D. V was trimmed by 4 bases and J by 5 bases, leaving 10 bases between them. Germline values: CDR1 MDHEN, CDR2 SYDVKM. The CDR3 is 13 amino acids. CDR3 in DNA: TGTGCCAGCAGTTCGCCCCCAGGAGATACGCAGTATTTT. This gives the protein CASSSPPGDTQYF. Supplemented by reference TRBV28 and TRBJ2-3, the full variable domain reads DVKVTQSSRYLVKRTGEKVFLECVQDMDHENMFWYRQDPGLGLRLIYFSYDVKMKEKGDIPEGYSVSREKKERFSLILESASTNQTSMYLCASSSPPGDTQYFGPGTRLTVL.

V is TRBV28 and J is TRBJ1-5; 9 nucleotides line up with TRBD1. This CDR3 region has 16 residues. With 4 bases clipped from V and 7 bases from J, the junction kept 11 bases outside the gene matches. The germline V gene encodes CDR1 MDHEN and CDR2 SYDVKM. The CDR3 coding sequence is TGTGCCAGCAGTTCCCAAGGACAGGGGAGCGGCCAGCCCCAGCATTTT. Its protein product is CASSSQGQGSGQPQHF.

The chain recombines TRBV7-2 with TRBJ1-2, with 9 nucleotides matching TRBD1. Germline CDR1 SGHTA, CDR2 FQGNSA. V lost 2 bases to trimming and J lost 5 bases; unmatched junction nucleotides: 9. The CDR3 is made up of 16 amino acids. For the CDR3, the DNA is TGTGCCAGCAGCTTAAGTCGGGGACAGGGAGGGTATGGCTACACCTTC. It yields the protein CASSLSRGQGGYGYTF.

This clone was seen at least ten times. The rearrangement uses TRBV7-3 and TRBJ1-1; no clear D. The ends were cut back, 3 bases at V and 1 base at J, with 6 bases in the middle. The germline gives CDR1 SGHTA, CDR2 FQGTGA. CDR3 size: 13 residues. DNA of the CDR3: TGTGCCAGCAGCTTTACAGAGAACACTGAAGCTTTCTTT. Protein: CASSFTENTEAFF.

This chain links TRBV5-1 with TRBJ2-5; TRBD2 agrees at 11 bases. Germline V gives CDR1 SGHRS, CDR2 YFSETQ. With V trimmed by 4 bases and J by 3 bases, 2 bases remained unmatched. This CDR3 comprises 14 residues. DNA of the CDR3: TGCGCCAGCAGCGCACTAGCGGGGGAAGAGACCCAGTACTTC. Residues: CASSALAGEETQYF.

This clone was seen a few times. The chain carries TRBV19 and TRBJ1-5; no clear D. In germline, CDR1 is LNHDA, CDR2 SQIVND (reference sequence). Trimming took off 3 bases at V and 0 bases at J, with 9 bases between the two ends. This CDR3 contains 15 residues. CDR3 nucleotides: TGTGCCAGTAGTATCGTCCAGTATAGCAATCAGCCCCAGCATTTT. Residues: CASSIVQYSNQPQHF.

The chain links TRBV5-8 to TRBJ2-1; TRBD2 aligns across 11 bases. V shed 2 bases, J shed 2 bases, and the junction held 0 bases outside the gene matches. Germline V gene sequence: CDR1 SGHTS, CDR2 YDEGEE. The CDR3 loop spans 15 amino acids. The CDR3 sequence: CASSFSGRAYNEQFF. DNA of the CDR3: TGTGCCAGCAGCTTTAGCGGGAGGGCCTACAATGAGCAGTTCTTC. Supplemented by reference TRBV5-8 and TRBJ2-1, the full variable domain reads EAGVTQSPTHLIKTRGQQATLRCSPISGHTSVYWYQQALGLGLQFLLWYDEGEERNRGNFPPRFSGRQFPNYSSELNVNALELEDSALYLCASSFSGRAYNEQFFGPGTRLTVL.

V is TRBV19 and J is TRBJ1-6; D remains unclear. Germline CDR1 LNHDA, CDR2 SQIVND (reference sequence). This CDR3 is built from 16 residues. Trimming removed 6 bases from V and 4 bases from J, with 16 bases in between. The CDR3, as DNA: TGTGCCAGTAGCAGTAGACACCCGGGGTATAATTCACCCCTCCACTTT. Its translation is CASSSRHPGYNSPLHF.

This sequence joins TRBV2 and TRBJ2-2; 7 nucleotides match TRBD2. CDR1 is SNHLY and CDR2 is FYNNEI in the germline V gene. The J segment lost 2 bases and the V segment lost 5 bases, leaving 8 bases of the junction unmatched. This CDR3 is 16 amino acids long. The CDR3 DNA follows: TGTGCCAGCAGTCCTCTCGGGGGGAGCAACACCGGGGAGCTGTTTTTT. As protein: CASSPLGGSNTGELFF.

The chain uses TRBV20-1 and TRBJ2-5, with D tentatively TRBD1 (6 bases). With 6 bases removed from V and 6 bases from J, the gap between germline ends came to 11 bases. Germline CDR1 and CDR2: DFQATT and SNEGSKA (reference sequence). The CDR3 is 11 amino acids. CDR3 residues: CSARGSQTQYF. For the CDR3, the DNA is TGCAGTGCCAGGGGCTCACAGACCCAGTACTTC.

V gene TRBV9 combines with J gene TRBJ1-6; D remains unclear. The germline V gene has CDR1 SGDLS and CDR2 YYNGEE. Trimming shortened V by 1 base and J by 0 bases, and 20 bases separated the two germline ends. This CDR3 has 20 residues. The CDR3 nucleotides are TGTGCCAGCAGCGTAACCCCTATGGGCAGATTGAGCTCCTATAATTCACCCCTCCACTTT. Translating gives CASSVTPMGRLSSYNSPLHF.

This chain uses TRBV7-2 with TRBJ2-1, with a weak D call TRBD2 (7 bases). CDR3 length: 17 residues. Trimming pared 8 bases from V and 0 bases from J, leaving 20 bases between. The germline V gene has CDR1 SGHTA and CDR2 FQGNSA. The CDR3 sequence is CASAGAEAGASYNEQFF. CDR3 DNA sequence: TGTGCCAGCGCGGGGGCCGAGGCGGGAGCCTCCTACAATGAGCAGTTCTTC.